Each of the 13 T cell receptor beta chains below was sequenced from the same sample in a study of cytomegalovirus exposure and HLA in healthy donors. The primer mix had 60 Vbeta and 13 Jbeta primers. Profiled with immunoSEQ multiplex PCR; TCRdb holds only in-frame clones, not every one. The table shows 150,000 or so clones, with over 60% occurring only once. The material sequenced was PBMCs. The receptors here all came from a woman aged 40-49 years in good health and CMV-seronegative.

The rearrangement joins TRBV2 to TRBJ2-1; D is undetermined. Germline V gene data show CDR1 as SNHLY and CDR2 as FYNNEI. Deletions cut 6 bases from V and 12 bases from J, with 18 bases between. This CDR3 region has 13 residues. The CDR3: CASREIRSFGQFF. The CDR3 nucleotides read TGTGCCAGCAGGGAAATTCGGAGTTTCGGGCAGTTCTTC. The variable domain in full, with the rest retrieved from reference TRBV2 and TRBJ2-1, is EPEVTQTPSHQVTQMGQEVILRCVPISNHLYFYWYRQILGQKVEFLVSFYNNEISEKSEIFDDQFSVERPDGSNFTLKIRSTKLEDSAMYFCASREIRSFGQFFGPGTRLTVL.

In this sample, this clone turned up a few times. The CDR3 region has the DNA TGCGCCAGCAGCCAATCAGGGGGCGCGGGTGAAAAACTGTTTTTT. It translates to CASSQSGGAGEKLFF. The V call is TRBV4-1, the J call TRBJ1-4; 8 bases agree with TRBD1. V lost 2 bases, J lost 7 bases, and 6 bases stayed unmatched. Germline CDR1 reads MGHRA; CDR2 reads YSYEKL. The CDR3 runs to 15 residues.

The gene calls are TRBV19 and TRBJ2-3; D might be TRBD2 (6 bases). Per the germline V gene, CDR1 is LNHDA and CDR2 is SQIVND (reference sequence). The CDR3 totals 14 residues. The V and J ends lost 3 bases and 4 bases respectively, with 11 bases between them. The CDR3 coding sequence is TGTGCCAGTAGTATCGGTAGGGAGGCAGATACGCAGTATTTT. Encoded protein: CASSIGREADTQYF.

This sequence joins TRBV6-1 and TRBJ1-5; tentative D call: TRBD1 (6 bases). CDR1 MNHNS and CDR2 SASEGT come from the germline V gene. V was trimmed by 5 bases and J by 3 bases, leaving 8 bases between them. The CDR3 runs to 13 residues. The CDR3 protein is CASSQGPNQPQHF. In nucleotides, the CDR3 is TGTGCCAGCAGTCAGGGGCCCAATCAGCCCCAGCATTTT.

V gene TRBV29-1 combines with J gene TRBJ2-1, with 9 bases fitting TRBD2. This CDR3 contains 20 residues. With V trimmed by 0 bases and J by 0 bases, 15 bases remained unmatched. Germline CDR1 and CDR2: SQVTM and ANQGSEA. CDR3 sequence reads: CSVEDLPTSGEWSSYNEQFF. CDR3 nucleotides: TGCAGCGTTGAAGATCTCCCGACTAGCGGAGAATGGAGCTCCTACAATGAGCAGTTCTTC.

The J gene is TRBJ1-2, the V gene TRBV7-9; TRBD1 is a possible D gene (6 bases). Germline V gene data show CDR1 as SEHNR and CDR2 as FQNEAQ (reference sequence). The CDR3 is 13 residues long. Trimming pared 6 bases from V and 4 bases from J, leaving 12 bases between. The CDR3 bases are TGTGCCAGCAGTGGACAGAAGTTCTATGGCTACACCTTC. It yields the protein CASSGQKFYGYTF.

The rearrangement uses TRBV27 and TRBJ1-1; no clear D. Per germline, CDR1 MNHEY and CDR2 SMNVEV (reference sequence). Deletions cut 3 bases from V and 0 bases from J, with 8 bases between. CDR3 size: 14 residues. The CDR3 DNA reads TGTGCCAGCAGTTTGCGGGTCCTGAACACTGAAGCTTTCTTT. Translated: CASSLRVLNTEAFF.

The chain is built from TRBV7-9 and TRBJ1-4, with D possibly being TRBD1 (5 bases). V lost 2 bases to trimming and J lost 14 bases, with 12 bases between them. This CDR3 is 12 amino acids long. The germline V gene has CDR1 SEHNR and CDR2 FQNEAQ (reference sequence). The CDR3 DNA reads as TGTGCCAGCAGCTTACCGGGACTTGGGCTGTTTTTT. It is translated as CASSLPGLGLFF.

As for this clone: One end of the junction varies from germline; a read error may be responsible. The genes are TRBV18 and TRBJ1-1, with D possibly being TRBD1 (6 bases). CDR3 size: 14 residues. Germline V CDR1 and CDR2: KGHSH, LQKENI. In nucleotides, the CDR3 is TGTGCCAGCTCCCCACAGGGACAACACACTGAAGCTTTCTTT. It codes for CASSPQGQHTEAFF.

The rearrangement links TRBV5-1 to TRBJ2-7; D not resolved. The CDR3 totals 12 residues. The V gene lost 7 bases and the J gene lost 4 bases, with 12 bases spanning the gap. Germline loops: CDR1 SGHRS, CDR2 YFSETQ. CDR3 nucleotides: TGCGCCAGCGGCCAATACGGGTACGAGCAGTACTTC. As protein: CASGQYGYEQYF.

V and J are TRBV7-9 and TRBJ1-1, with D possibly matching TRBD1 (5 bases). The length of the CDR3 is 15 residues. Germline V gives CDR1 SEHNR, CDR2 FQNEAQ (reference sequence). With 1 base removed from V and 5 bases from J, the gap between germline ends came to 14 bases. The CDR3 DNA reads as TGTGCCAGCAGCTTAGGAAGGGGCAAGGTAACTGAAGCTTTCTTT. Protein product: CASSLGRGKVTEAFF.

The chain combines TRBV6-4 with TRBJ2-1; 10 nucleotides align to TRBD2. CDR1 and CDR2 (germline): MRHNA, SNTAGT. The ends lost 2 bases at V and 5 bases at J; junction bases unmatched: 21. The CDR3 consists of 21 residues. The CDR3 DNA reads TGTGCCAGCAGTGACCGCGAGGCGAGGCTAGCGGGGGTCCGCCCCGACAATGAGCAGTTCTTC. Its protein is CASSDREARLAGVRPDNEQFF.

The V call is TRBV2, the J call TRBJ1-4; D uncertain. The CDR3 loop spans 14 amino acids. Per germline, CDR1 SNHLY and CDR2 FYNNEI. Trimming took off 4 bases at V and 3 bases at J, with 9 bases between the two ends. CDR3 DNA: TGTGCCAGCAGTGGAGCGGCAGCTAATGAAAAACTGTTTTTT. Encoded protein: CASSGAAANEKLFF.